These T cell receptor beta chains were read from a single sample in a study of shared clonotypes between healthy human individuals. The assay was immunoSEQ multiplex PCR, and TCRdb's table has in-frame clones only and misses some. The sample includes about 2 million clones, roughly 94% of them seen just once. Sequenced: naive CD8+ T cells sorted from blood. The origin of the receptors is a young man in good health. Each CDR3 is given with its conserved first and last residue. The D gene is left open where the match is weak. The size of a clone is reported for some rows only, either as once, few or many, or as a class for expanded clones.

v_gene	abundance	d_gene	len	j_gene	CDR3nt	CDR3aa
TRBV13	once	-	15	TRBJ2-1	TGTGCCAGCAGCGCATCCGGGACGGGGTACAATGAGCAGTTCTTC	CASSASGTGYNEQFF
TRBV4-1	few	-	15	TRBJ1-6	TGCGCCAGCAGCCAAGAGGTGGGTTATAATTCACCCCTCCACTTT	CASSQEVGYNSPLHF
TRBV6-1	-	-	12	TRBJ1-5	TGTGCCAGCAGTGAACTGAATCAGCCCCAGCATTTT	CASSELNQPQHF
TRBV7-6	-	-	15	TRBJ2-1	TGTGCCAGCAGCTTAGCGCACAGCTCCTACAATGAGCAGTTCTTC	CASSLAHSSYNEQFF
TRBV9	-	-	15	TRBJ2-7	TGTGCCAGCAGCGTAGAAGGGGCAGGGGTATACGAGCAGTACTTC	CASSVEGAGVYEQYF
TRBV9	-	-	16	TRBJ2-5	TGTGCCAGCAGCGAGGGCAGGGCCCCGTACCAAGAGACCCAGTACTTC	CASSEGRAPYQETQYF
TRBV15	-	-	14	TRBJ1-2	TGTGCCACCAGCACCCTGTCCAATGACTATGGCTACACCTTC	CATSTLSNDYGYTF
TRBV7-6	-	-	15	TRBJ2-2	TGTGCCAGCAGCTTAGGAGTGGAAAACACCGGGGAGCTGTTTTTT	CASSLGVENTGELFF
TRBV7-8	-	TRBD2	15	TRBJ2-2	TGTGCCAGCAGCTTCCTAGCGGGGCTAGGCGGGGAGCTGTTTTTT	CASSFLAGLGGELFF
TRBV7-9	-	-	16	TRBJ1-5	TGTGCCAGCAGCTTAGCGGGGTCGGGTCCTGAGCAGCCCCAGCATTTT	CASSLAGSGPEQPQHF
TRBV5-5	-	-	14	TRBJ2-5	TGTGCCAGCAGCCCGCTAGGGTGGCAAGAGACCCAGTACTTC	CASSPLGWQETQYF
TRBV21-1	once	-	17	TRBJ2-7	TGTGCCAGCAGCAAAGCCCGGGACAGCCCCTTGGTCAGCGAGCAGTACTTC	CASSKARDSPLVSEQYF
TRBV10-1	-	-	13	TRBJ2-7	TGCGCCAGCAGTGAGGACCTAGGCTACGAGCAGTACTTC	CASSEDLGYEQYF
TRBV5-4	-	-	16	TRBJ2-5	TGTGCCAGCAGCCCTATAGCCGCGGCGGGCCAAGAGACCCAGTACTTC	CASSPIAAAGQETQYF
TRBV4-3	once	TRBD1	17	TRBJ1-4	TGCGCCAGCAGCCAAGATTCTCCCGGGACAGGAAATGAAAAACTGTTTTTT	CASSQDSPGTGNEKLFF
TRBV27	once	-	15	TRBJ2-7	TGTGCCAGCAGTCCGAACCCCGGGACAACCTACGAGCAGTACTTC	CASSPNPGTTYEQYF
TRBV27	-	-	15	TRBJ2-6	TGTGCCAGCAGTTTTACCCTCTCTGGGGCCAACGTCCTGACTTTC	CASSFTLSGANVLTF
TRBV7-9	-	-	15	TRBJ2-7	TGTGCCAGCAGTTTGGTTTTGGATAGCTCCTACGAGCAGTACTTC	CASSLVLDSSYEQYF
TRBV9	-	-	14	TRBJ2-7	TGTGCCAGCAGCCCAGAACCAGACCTTTACGAGCAGTACTTC	CASSPEPDLYEQYF
TRBV6-5	-	-	13	TRBJ2-1	TGTGCCAGCTCTGACGTCGCCTACAATGAGCAGTTCTTC	CASSDVAYNEQFF
TRBV27	-	-	14	TRBJ2-7	TGTGCCAGCAGTTTTGCAGGGCACTCCTACGAGCAGTACTTC	CASSFAGHSYEQYF
TRBV5-1	-	TRBD2	15	TRBJ2-7	TGCGCCAGCAAAGAACTAGCGGGGAGACCCTACGAGCAGTACTTC	CASKELAGRPYEQYF
TRBV7-2	-	TRBD2	15	TRBJ2-7	TGTGCCAGCAGCTTAGTTGCGGGGGGGAACAACGAGCAGTACTTC	CASSLVAGGNNEQYF
TRBV13	-	TRBD1	14	TRBJ1-2	TGTGCCAGCAGCTCAGGGGGGCGAGACTATGGCTACACCTTC	CASSSGGRDYGYTF
TRBV5-4	-	-	13	TRBJ2-7	TGTGCCAGCAGCTTGTACACCTCCTACGAGCAGTACTTC	CASSLYTSYEQYF
TRBV19	-	TRBD2	16	TRBJ2-3	TGTGCCAGTAGTCCTTTAGCGGGGGTGAGCACAGATACGCAGTATTTT	CASSPLAGVSTDTQYF
TRBV7-9	-	-	16	TRBJ2-5	TGTGCCAGCAGCCCGGGGGTGGTAATCCTCCAAGAGACCCAGTACTTC	CASSPGVVILQETQYF
TRBV5-6	-	TRBD1	16	TRBJ2-5	TGTGCCAGCAGCTTAGGACCGACAGGGGCAGGGAAGACCCAGTACTTC	CASSLGPTGAGKTQYF
TRBV13	-	TRBD2	16	TRBJ2-7	TGTGCCAGCAGCCAGGGACTAGCGGGAGATAGAAACGAGCAGTACTTC	CASSQGLAGDRNEQYF
TRBV7-6	-	-	14	TRBJ2-3	TGTGCCAGCAGCTTAGCCGGAGAGGCAGATACGCAGTATTTT	CASSLAGEADTQYF
TRBV25-1	-	-	13	TRBJ1-1	TGTGCCAGCAGACAGGGCGTGCACACTGAAGCTTTCTTT	CASRQGVHTEAFF
TRBV18	-	TRBD2	17	TRBJ2-1	TGTGCCAGCTCACCACCCGTAACTAGCGGGAATCCGCATGAGCAGTTCTTC	CASSPPVTSGNPHEQFF
TRBV10-3	-	-	15	TRBJ2-7	TGTGCCATCAGTGAGTCGGGACAAAGCTCCTACGAGCAGTACTTC	CAISESGQSSYEQYF
TRBV30	-	-	16	TRBJ1-6	TGTGCCTGGAGCGAGGAGTTCGGGAGCCATAATTCACCCCTCCACTTT	CAWSEEFGSHNSPLHF
TRBV9	-	-	15	TRBJ1-4	TGTGCCAGCAGCGTTAACGGGCAGGGACTTGAAAAACTGTTTTTT	CASSVNGQGLEKLFF
TRBV30	-	-	13	TRBJ2-5	TGTGCCTGGAGTGTACTGTCGGAGGAGACCCAGTACTTC	CAWSVLSEETQYF
TRBV2	-	-	14	TRBJ1-3	TGTGCCAGCAGTGCGGCCCAGATGGCAAACACCATATATTTT	CASSAAQMANTIYF
TRBV18	-	-	13	TRBJ2-7	TGTGCCAGTCGACCCGGACAGTCCTACGAGCAGTACTTC	CASRPGQSYEQYF
TRBV11-2	-	-	13	TRBJ2-2	TGTGCCAGCAGCCCGACCCTTCACGGGGAGCTGTTTTTT	CASSPTLHGELFF
TRBV5-4	-	TRBD1	14	TRBJ2-7	TGTGCCAGCAGCTTGTTCACAGGGGGGTACGAGCAGTACTTC	CASSLFTGGYEQYF
TRBV2	-	TRBD1	19	TRBJ1-2	TGTGCCAGCAGTGCAATCACGGGACAGACTTACGAAAGAAACTATGGCTACACCTTC	CASSAITGQTYERNYGYTF
TRBV19	-	TRBD1	12	TRBJ1-2	TGTGCCATTTCGACAGGGAACTATGGCTACACCTTC	CAISTGNYGYTF
TRBV7-9	-	-	15	TRBJ2-3	TGTGCCAGCAGCTCAAGTGAATCCAGCACAGATACGCAGTATTTT	CASSSSESSTDTQYF
TRBV7-9	-	TRBD2	15	TRBJ2-1	TGTGCCAGCAGCTTAGGCAGCGGGGAATACAATGAGCAGTTCTTC	CASSLGSGEYNEQFF
TRBV19	-	-	14	TRBJ2-7	TGTGCCAGTAGTTCCGGGCCAGGCTCCTACGAGCAGTACTTC	CASSSGPGSYEQYF
TRBV7-9	-	-	17	TRBJ1-4	TGTGCCAGCAGCTCCCCAATCGACCTATCGGCTAATGAAAAACTGTTTTTT	CASSSPIDLSANEKLFF
TRBV28	-	TRBD2	15	TRBJ2-1	TGTGCCAGCAGTCCGGGACTAGCGGGTTACAATGAGCAGTTCTTC	CASSPGLAGYNEQFF
TRBV5-4	-	-	13	TRBJ2-3	TGTGCCAGCAGTCAGGCAGGCTCAGATACGCAGTATTTT	CASSQAGSDTQYF
TRBV7-9	-	TRBD1	16	TRBJ2-5	TGTGCCAGCAGCTTACCTCAGGGGGCAATAAAAGAGACCCAGTACTTC	CASSLPQGAIKETQYF
TRBV18	once	TRBD1	14	TRBJ2-1	TGTGCCAGCTCACCGCCAGGGGGACACAATGAGCAGTTCTTC	CASSPPGGHNEQFF
TRBV6-9	-	-	19	TRBJ2-3	TGTGCCAGCCGAACCCGGTGGGCGACAGGACACAATAGCACAGATACGCAGTATTTT	CASRTRWATGHNSTDTQYF
TRBV18	-	TRBD1	16	TRBJ2-7	TGTGCCAGCTCACCTGACGCAGGGGGCGCGTCCTACGAGCAGTACTTC	CASSPDAGGASYEQYF
TRBV19	-	TRBD2	17	TRBJ2-5	TGTGCCAGTAGTACCAGAGACCTAGCGGAGGTACAAGAGACCCAGTACTTC	CASSTRDLAEVQETQYF
TRBV4-3	-	TRBD2	16	TRBJ2-3	TGCGCCAGCAGCCAAGATAGACTAGCGGGCACAGATACGCAGTATTTT	CASSQDRLAGTDTQYF
TRBV5-5	-	-	14	TRBJ2-2	TGTGCCAGCAGCTTGACAGGAGCCACCGGGGAGCTGTTTTTT	CASSLTGATGELFF